This TCR beta chain was recorded in a study of shared clonotypes between healthy human individuals. In the authors' workflow: There were no quality scores in the junction-only immunoSEQ sequences, so filtering differed. Profiled with immunoSEQ multiplex PCR; TCRdb holds only in-frame clones, not every one. V, J and clone size are those of that table, while D and trimming were read from the DNA. The profile covers about 480,000 clones, with roughly 79% appearing a single time and approximately 12% taken by the ten largest. The donors, all of them Caucasian adults, lived in Nashville, Tennessee. Genomic DNA for unsorted samples was obtained from around 94 million PBMCs. This CDR3 is 13 amino acids long. Trimming took 11 bases from V and 8 from J, leaving 21 bases between them. CDR1 is MNHNS, CDR2 SASEGT, per germline.

The clonotype originates from a woman in her forties in good health. Some clones in this sample may be carry-over from other donors' samples. This rearrangement joins TRBV6-1 to TRBJ1-2, with D unresolved. Sequenced: PBMCs. CDR3 bases: TGTGCCGACATCTCACTTGGAGGCGGAGGCTACACCTTC. Translating gives CADISLGGGGYTF.